This passage covers 5 T cell receptor beta chains from one sample sequenced in a study of blood T cells in healthy people across ages. The use of a sample-barcoded 5' primer and a J-beta primer mix characterized a second PCR of roughly 6 to 11 cycles. From the 5' RACE reads, TCRdb called clonotypes with MiXCR, one entry per CDR3 protein. Among 850,000 to 1,000,000 distinct CDR3 sequences listed, 48% were seen once. The specimen sequenced was blood. These receptors originate from a man younger than 45 in good health.

The rearrangement uses TRBV7-9 and TRBJ1-2; D remains unclear. Trimming removed 2 bases from V and 4 bases from J, with 14 bases in between. Germline CDR1 and CDR2: SEHNR and FQNEAQ (reference sequence). The CDR3 length is 15 residues. The CDR3 DNA reads TGTGCCAGCAGCTTAACCCAGGATCCTAGCTATGGCTACACCTTC. Its translation is CASSLTQDPSYGYTF.

The chain recombines TRBV12-3 or TRBV12-4 with TRBJ1-1, with unresolved D. This CDR3 comprises 14 residues. Trimming took 5 bases from V and 2 from J, leaving 12 bases between them. The chain's CDR3 is CASSGSQRNTEAFF. The CDR3, as DNA: TGTGCCAGCAGTGGATCACAGCGAAACACTGAAGCTTTCTTT.

V gene TRBV5-1 combines with J gene TRBJ1-1, with D unresolved. V was cut by 0 bases and J by 7 bases, with 10 bases left in between. The germline CDR1 and CDR2 sequences are SGHRS and YFSETQ. The CDR3 extends over 13 amino acids. The chain's CDR3 is CASSLVASVEAFF. In DNA form, the CDR3 reads TGCGCCAGCAGCTTGGTGGCGTCGGTTGAAGCTTTCTTT.

The CDR3 DNA follows: TGTGCCAGCAGTCCCCCAAGGACAGGGGGTGACAATGAGCAGTACTTC. This translates into CASSPPRTGGDNEQYF. This sequence joins TRBV27 and TRBJ2-7; 10 bases are shared with TRBD1. Germline lookup yields CDR1 MNHEY and CDR2 SMNVEV (reference sequence). The CDR3 covers 16 residues. The V segment lost 5 bases and the J segment 7 bases; nucleotides outside the gene matches: 14.

The rearrangement uses TRBV20-1 and TRBJ2-3, with TRBD2 matching 8 bases. V shed 6 bases, J shed 2 bases, and the junction held 7 bases outside the gene matches. The CDR3 is 14 residues long. The V gene's germline CDR1 is DFQATT and CDR2 SNEGSKA (reference sequence). The CDR3, as DNA: TGCAGTGCCATGGCGGGGGGCCACACAGATACGCAGTATTTT. As protein: CSAMAGGHTDTQYF.